Below, 21 T cell receptor beta chains from the same sample are listed, as sequenced in a study of blood T cells in healthy people across ages. For the second PCR, which ran for about 7 to 12 cycles, a sample-barcoded 5' primer and a J-beta primer mix were used. TCRdb called the 5' RACE reads again in MiXCR, with one record for every CDR3 protein. The sample records about 780,000 distinct CDR3 sequences, approximately 67% being singletons. Sample: blood. The source of these receptors is a man aged 25-45 years in good health.

The sample holds a few counts of this clonotype. This chain uses TRBV29-1 with TRBJ2-3; 13 positions agree with TRBD2. The CDR3 covers 19 residues. Germline CDR1 SQVTM, CDR2 ANQGSEA. The V and J ends lost 1 base and 0 bases, in that order; junction bases with no gene match: 10. The CDR3 nucleotides read TGCAGCGTTGAAGGTCTACTAGCGGGGGGGCCGCGGAGCACAGATACGCAGTATTTT. This codes for CSVEGLLAGGPRSTDTQYF.

Only a few counts were recorded for this clonotype. The chain has TRBV20-1 and TRBJ2-1; 7 nucleotides align to TRBD2. The length of the CDR3 is 16 residues. Germline values: CDR1 DFQATT, CDR2 SNEGSKA (reference sequence). The ends lost 0 bases at V and 4 bases at J; junction bases unmatched: 9. CDR3 sequence: CSARDPGGSTYNEQFF. DNA of the CDR3: TGCAGTGCTAGAGATCCCGGGGGGTCGACTTACAATGAGCAGTTCTTC.

The chain recombines TRBV29-1 with TRBJ2-7; TRBD2 agrees at 9 bases. V was pared by 2 bases and J by 2 bases, with 7 bases of the junction left unmatched. CDR3 size: 15 residues. Germline V lookup: CDR1 SQVTM, CDR2 ANQGSEA. The CDR3 DNA follows: TGCAGCGTTGAAAACCTCCTAGCGGGGACCTACGAGCAGTACTTC. This translates into CSVENLLAGTYEQYF.

The sample holds a few counts of this clonotype. The chain joins TRBV6-2 or TRBV6-3 to TRBJ2-1; either TRBD1 or TRBD2 may fit D (5 bases each). Germline lookup yields CDR1 MNHEY and CDR2 SVGEGT. CDR3 length: 14 amino acids. Trimming took off 5 bases at V and 5 bases at J, with 13 bases between the two ends. The CDR3 nucleotides read TGTGCCAGCAGTCCCTATGAGGGGAACAATGAGCAGTTCTTC. Amino acid sequence: CASSPYEGNNEQFF.

The rearrangement joins TRBV11-3 to TRBJ2-2; 7 bases align to TRBD1. The CDR3 sequence is 16 residues long. CDR1 and CDR2 from the germline V gene are SGHNT and YENEEA. V was clipped by 5 bases and J by 0 bases; unmatched bases: 6. The CDR3 loop is CASSPRGTANTGELFF. The CDR3 coding sequence is TGTGCCAGCAGCCCCAGGGGGACGGCGAACACCGGGGAGCTGTTTTTT. Based on the CDR3 plus reference TRBV11-3 and TRBJ2-2, the full variable domain is EAGVVQSPRYKIIEKKQPVAFWCNPISGHNTLYWYLQNLGQGPELLIRYENEEAVDDSQLPKDRFSAERLKGVDSTLKIQPAELGDSAVYLCASSPRGTANTGELFFGEGSRLTVL.

DNA for the CDR3: TGTGCCACCAGCAGGGACCGGACCTACGAGCAGTACTTC. It yields the protein CATSRDRTYEQYF. The V call is TRBV15, the J call TRBJ2-4, with unresolved D. The J call may be faulty, since TRBJ2-7 better matches the DNA end. The CDR3 is made up of 13 amino acids. Per germline, CDR1 LNHNV and CDR2 YYDKDF (reference sequence).

The gene calls are TRBV20-1 and TRBJ1-5; no reliable D call. The V and J ends lost 0 bases and 2 bases respectively, with 14 bases between them. Germline lookup yields CDR1 DFQATT and CDR2 SNEGSKA (reference sequence). This CDR3 is 16 amino acids long. CDR3 protein: CSAREFSTFGNQPQHF. The CDR3 bases are TGCAGTGCTAGAGAATTCAGTACTTTCGGCAATCAGCCCCAGCATTTT.

V gene TRBV20-1 combines with J gene TRBJ2-2; D possibly corresponds to TRBD2 (7 bases). From germline, CDR1 is DFQATT and CDR2 SNEGSKA (reference sequence). V was shortened by 6 bases and J by 3 bases, with 11 bases between the two germline ends. CDR3 length: 13 amino acids. Written as DNA, the CDR3 is TGCAGTGCAGAGGGGGGGGACACCGGGGAGCTGTTTTTT. Its protein is CSAEGGDTGELFF.

The rearrangement uses TRBV3-1 and TRBJ2-1; D is uncertain. Germline CDR1 is LGHDT and CDR2 is YNNKEL (reference sequence). The CDR3 has 13 residues. Trimming cost V 1 base and J 9 bases, with 10 bases left between them. Written as DNA, the CDR3 is TGTGCCAGCAGCCAAGGAATGCTCGGTGAGCAGTTCTTC. Translating it yields CASSQGMLGEQFF.

The rearrangement uses TRBV7-6 and TRBJ2-7, with 7 bases matching TRBD1. CDR3 length: 15 residues. J lost 0 bases, V lost 5 bases, and 7 bases had no gene match. Germline-derived CDR1 and CDR2 are SGHVS and FNYEAQ. The CDR3 spells CASSLPTGPSYEQYF. The DNA of the CDR3 is TGTGCCAGCAGCCTTCCGACAGGGCCCTCCTACGAGCAGTACTTC.

This clonotype has more than one count but fewer than ten. The chain is built from TRBV4-1 and TRBJ2-3; either TRBD1 or TRBD2 may supply D (5 bases each). Deletions cut 8 bases from V and 6 bases from J, with 15 bases between. The CDR3 contains 13 residues. The germline V gene encodes CDR1 MGHRA and CDR2 YSYEKL. The CDR3 sequence: CASGDPIRDTQYF. The CDR3 DNA sequence: TGCGCCAGCGGGGACCCCATTCGTGATACGCAGTATTTT.

V is TRBV7-2 and J is TRBJ1-5; TRBD1 might be the D (5 bases). Per the germline V gene, CDR1 is SGHTA and CDR2 is FQGNSA. The CDR3 length is 14 residues. V was pared by 1 base and J by 7 bases, with 11 bases between. The CDR3 is CASSLDQGGQPQHF. Written as DNA, the CDR3 is TGTGCCAGCAGCTTAGACCAGGGCGGGCAGCCCCAGCATTTT.

This chain joins TRBV7-2 and TRBJ2-1; D perhaps matches TRBD2 (5 bases). V lost 5 bases and J lost 10, with 18 bases in between. Germline lookup yields CDR1 SGHTA and CDR2 FQGNSA. CDR3 size: 14 residues. This CDR3 reads CASSRRTGLMEQFF. In DNA form, the CDR3 reads TGTGCCAGCAGCCGCCGTACGGGGTTAATGGAGCAGTTCTTC.

V usage is TRBV5-1 and J usage is TRBJ1-4, with TRBD1 as a possible D gene (5 bases). V lost 4 bases and J 3 bases, leaving 10 bases between the germline ends. The CDR3 covers 14 residues. Germline V CDR1 and CDR2: SGHRS, YFSETQ. The CDR3 coding sequence is TGCGCCAGCAGCGGGCAGGGCGCTAATGAAAAACTGTTTTTT. Translating gives CASSGQGANEKLFF.

The table lists this clonotype with a count of one. The rearrangement uses TRBV30 and TRBJ2-7; D is perhaps TRBD2 (6 bases). Germline CDR1 reads GTSNPN; CDR2 reads SVGIG (reference sequence). The CDR3 is made up of 11 amino acids. Trimming cost V 3 bases and J 10 bases, with 13 bases left between them. CDR3 nucleotide sequence: TGTGCCTGGAGGGGGAGGTTTGCCCAGTACTTC. Protein sequence: CAWRGRFAQYF.

The V and J genes are TRBV7-6 and TRBJ2-5; tentative D call: TRBD1 (5 bases). V dropped 3 bases and J dropped 5 bases, with 13 bases sitting between them. Germline V gene lookup returns CDR1 SGHVS and CDR2 FNYEAQ. CDR3 size: 14 residues. DNA of the CDR3: TGTGCCAGCAGCTTTAGGGGAATGGGGGAGACCCAGTACTTC. It encodes CASSFRGMGETQYF.

The chain employs TRBV5-6 and TRBJ2-7; TRBD1 might be the D (6 bases). Looked up from germline, CDR1 is SGHDT and CDR2 is YYEEEE. The CDR3 spans 15 residues. Trimming removed 4 bases from V and 3 bases from J, with 17 bases in between. CDR3 bases: TGTGCCAGCAGCCTCACAGGGTCGGCCCGCTACGAGCAGTACTTC. Translated, it gives CASSLTGSARYEQYF. Using reference TRBV5-6 and TRBJ2-7 for the parts outside the CDR3, the full variable domain is DAGVTQSPTHLIKTRGQQVTLRCSPKSGHDTVSWYQQALGQGPQFIFQYYEEEERQRGNFPDRFSGHQFPNYSSELNVNALLLGDSALYLCASSLTGSARYEQYFGPGTRLTVT.

This clonotype was seen only once. The genes are TRBV20-1 and TRBJ1-5, with D possibly TRBD1 on 5 matching bases. This CDR3 has 13 amino acids. Trimming left V 6 bases short and J 2 bases short, with 11 bases between. The germline gives CDR1 DFQATT, CDR2 SNEGSKA (reference sequence). Here the CDR3 DNA reads TGCAGTGCCCAGGGCTTTGGCAATCAGCCCCAGCATTTT. It translates to CSAQGFGNQPQHF.

This chain links TRBV20-1 with TRBJ2-1, with TRBD2 matching 8 bases. Germline V CDR1 and CDR2: DFQATT, SNEGSKA (reference sequence). The CDR3 has 11 amino acids. J was trimmed by 7 bases and V by 5 bases; bases with no gene match: 1. Written as DNA, the CDR3 is TGCAGTGCTCCGGGGGGGAATGAGCAGTTCTTC. Its protein is CSAPGGNEQFF.

The chain joins TRBV6-6 to TRBJ1-4, with TRBD1 identical over 7 bases. Per germline, CDR1 MNHNY and CDR2 SVGAGI (reference sequence). The V gene end was trimmed by 5 bases and the J gene end by 8 bases; junction bases not matched to a gene: 14. The CDR3 runs to 16 residues. This chain's CDR3 is CASSTPGQESEEKLFF. In nucleotides, the CDR3 is TGTGCCAGCAGTACCCCAGGACAGGAAAGTGAAGAAAAACTGTTTTTT.

The rearrangement links TRBV2 to TRBJ2-5; no clear D. Per germline, CDR1 SNHLY and CDR2 FYNNEI. There are 11 residues in the CDR3. Trimming left V 6 bases short and J 7 bases short, with 9 bases between. CDR3 protein: CASRTSRTQYF. For the CDR3, the DNA is TGTGCCAGCAGGACAAGTCGGACCCAGTACTTC.